These 23 T cell receptor beta chains were all obtained from the same sample, sequenced in a study of CD4 T cells in lung cancer. From the same resection, lung tissue at least 3 cm from the malignant lesion was taken. Sequencing was performed with immunoSEQ multiplex PCR; in TCRdb, only in-frame clones are kept and a portion is missing. In the table there are some 10,000 clones, approximately 66% of which are singletons. Input material: normal lung tissue taken away from the tumor. These receptors all stem from a man aged 55 to 70 with non-small cell lung cancer.

A note on this clone: Other DNA variants within this sample encode the same CDR3. This chain uses TRBV11-2 with TRBJ2-3; D unclear. V was trimmed by 2 bases and J by 0 bases, leaving 9 bases between them. The CDR3 is 15 residues long. CDR1 is SGHAT and CDR2 is FQNNGV in the germline V gene. The CDR3 sequence: CASSLIATSTDTQYF. CDR3 nucleotides: TGTGCCAGCAGCTTAATAGCTACTAGCACAGATACGCAGTATTTT.

The J gene is TRBJ2-7, the V gene TRBV28, with a weak D call TRBD2 (6 bases). The germline V and J ends were trimmed by 6 bases and 0 bases, with 18 bases remaining between them. Germline V gene sequence: CDR1 MDHEN, CDR2 SYDVKM. CDR3 length equals 16 residues. CDR3 bases: TGTGCCAGCAGAGTGGGACTCCGATTAAGCTCCTACGAGCAGTACTTC. Translating it yields CASRVGLRLSSYEQYF.

This clone was recorded a few times. V and J are TRBV28 and TRBJ1-5; D is unresolved. CDR1 MDHEN and CDR2 SYDVKM come from the germline V gene. CDR3 length: 13 residues. Trimming shortened V by 2 bases and J by 9 bases, and 11 bases separated the two germline ends. Written as DNA, the CDR3 is TGTGCCAGCAGTTTAGCGGAGGGAGGGCCCCAGCATTTT. Translation: CASSLAEGGPQHF.

V is TRBV4-1 and J is TRBJ1-2, with 8 bases lining up with TRBD1. J lost 8 bases, V lost 0 bases, and 11 bases had no gene match. Germline CDR1 is MGHRA and CDR2 is YSYEKL. The CDR3 length is 16 residues. CDR3: CASSQDGTGDADGYTF. The CDR3 DNA reads TGCGCCAGCAGCCAAGATGGGACAGGCGATGCTGACGGCTACACCTTC.

V gene TRBV7-2 combines with J gene TRBJ2-7; 8 bases match TRBD2. Germline CDR1 is SGHTA and CDR2 is FQGNSA. The CDR3 has 14 residues. Losses at the gene ends were 2 bases for V and 7 bases for J; bases not matched to a gene: 7. CDR3 DNA: TGTGCCAGCAGCTTAAACGGGGGGGCGGGGGAGCAGTACGTC. Translation: CASSLNGGAGEQYV.

This chain joins TRBV15 and TRBJ2-2, with 12 bases fitting TRBD2. V lost 1 base and J lost 5; bases outside the gene matches: 5. CDR1 and CDR2 (germline): LNHNV, YYDKDF (reference sequence). The CDR3 consists of 17 residues. The chain's CDR3 is CATSRVTSGRSTGELFF. Written as DNA, the CDR3 is TGTGCCACCAGCAGAGTGACTAGCGGGAGATCGACCGGGGAGCTGTTTTTT.

The chain links TRBV9 to TRBJ2-3; 7 bases match TRBD2. Germline loops: CDR1 SGDLS, CDR2 YYNGEE. The junction had 7 bases not matched to a gene; V was cut back by 4 bases and J by 5 bases. The CDR3 has 14 residues. CDR3 amino acids: CASSLGGIGDTQYF. The CDR3 nucleotides read TGTGCCAGCAGCCTCGGGGGGATCGGAGATACGCAGTATTTT.

The chain links TRBV7-9 to TRBJ2-2; 9 positions match TRBD2. Germline loops: CDR1 SEHNR, CDR2 FQNEAQ (reference sequence). V lost 1 base, J lost 7 bases, and 7 bases stayed unmatched. CDR3 length equals 16 residues. For the CDR3, the DNA is TGTGCCAGCAGCTTAGATTTAGCGGGAGTAATCGGGGAGCTGTTTTTT. This translates into CASSLDLAGVIGELFF.

This chain uses TRBV19 with TRBJ2-7; no clear D. Trimming left V 2 bases short and J 5 bases short, with 7 bases between. Germline CDR1 is LNHDA and CDR2 is SQIVND (reference sequence). The CDR3 is 12 amino acids. CDR3 sequence: CASSISTNEQYF. Here the CDR3 DNA reads TGTGCCAGTAGTATATCTACTAACGAGCAGTACTTC.

This clone occurred a few times. One junction end does not reproduce the germline sequence, and a read error may be involved. CDR3 coding DNA: TGCAGTGCTAAGGACAGATCGTTT. Protein product: CSAKDRSF. The chain links TRBV20-1 to TRBJ1-1; tentatively, D is TRBD1 (6 bases). The V gene's germline CDR1 is DFQATT and CDR2 SNEGSKA (reference sequence). The CDR3 extends over 8 amino acids.

The gene calls are TRBV10-2 and TRBJ2-4; weak D call: TRBD1 (7 bases). This CDR3 has 15 amino acids. Germline CDR1 reads WSHSY; CDR2 reads SAAADI. Trimming removed 2 bases at V and 7 bases at J, with 15 bases between. The CDR3 sequence: CASSELAGTENIQYF. CDR3 DNA sequence: TGCGCCAGCAGTGAGCTCGCGGGGACAGAGAACATTCAGTACTTC.

This chain joins TRBV5-1 and TRBJ2-3, with TRBD2 matching 9 bases. V lost 4 bases and J lost 3; bases outside the gene matches: 6. The CDR3 has 15 residues. The germline V gene has CDR1 SGHRS and CDR2 YFSETQ. CDR3 protein: CASSLGLAFTDTQYF. The CDR3 coding sequence is TGCGCCAGCAGCCTCGGACTAGCGTTTACAGATACGCAGTATTTT.

The J gene is TRBJ2-7, the V gene TRBV30, with D possibly being TRBD2 (5 bases). Germline CDR1 and CDR2: GTSNPN and SVGIG (reference sequence). The CDR3 is 14 amino acids. V was clipped by 3 bases and J by 4 bases, with 16 bases between them. CDR3 region: CAWRGFRTSYEQYF. Here the CDR3 DNA reads TGTGCCTGGAGGGGATTTCGGACTTCGTACGAGCAGTACTTC.

The chain combines TRBV19 with TRBJ2-5; D is possibly TRBD2 (5 bases). The CDR3 totals 13 residues. The V end lost 1 base, the J end lost 5 bases, and 8 bases lay between the germline ends. Germline values: CDR1 LNHDA, CDR2 SQIVND (reference sequence). In nucleotides, the CDR3 is TGTGCCAGTAGTATAGCTAGCCGTGAGACCCAGTACTTC. It translates to CASSIASRETQYF. Full variable domain (rest looked up from reference TRBV19 and TRBJ2-5): DGGITQSPKYLFRKEGQNVTLSCEQNLNHDAMYWYRQDPGQGLRLIYYSQIVNDFQKGDIAEGYSVSREKKESFPLTVTSAQKNPTAFYLCASSIASRETQYFGPGTRLLVL.

The chain couples TRBV29-1 to TRBJ2-2; D gene ambiguous. The V gene's germline CDR1 is SQVTM and CDR2 ANQGSEA. Trimming took 8 bases from V and 0 from J, leaving 13 bases between them. This CDR3 is built from 14 residues. CDR3 protein: CSISYLANTGELFF. CDR3 bases: TGCAGCATTTCCTACCTCGCGAACACCGGGGAGCTGTTTTTT.

This chain links TRBV5-1 with TRBJ2-7; 9 bases agree with TRBD1. With V trimmed by 2 bases and J by 2 bases, 2 bases remained unmatched. CDR3 length: 14 residues. Germline lookup yields CDR1 SGHRS and CDR2 YFSETQ. CDR3: CASSLRDRAYEQYF. The CDR3 DNA sequence: TGCGCCAGCAGCTTACGGGACAGGGCCTACGAGCAGTACTTC. Together with reference TRBV5-1 and TRBJ2-7, the CDR3 gives the full variable domain: KAGVTQTPRYLIKTRGQQVTLSCSPISGHRSVSWYQQTPGQGLQFLFEYFSETQRNKGNFPGRFSGRQFSNSRSEMNVSTLELGDSALYLCASSLRDRAYEQYFGPGTRLTVT.

The chain is built from TRBV6-1 and TRBJ1-2; 9 positions agree with TRBD1. With 6 bases clipped from V and 11 bases from J, the junction kept 13 bases outside the gene matches. In germline, CDR1 is MNHNS, CDR2 SASEGT. The CDR3 sequence is 14 residues long. As DNA, the CDR3 is TGTGCCAGCAGCCCGGACAGGGGTGTCGCTGATTACACCTTC. It is translated as CASSPDRGVADYTF.

The J gene is TRBJ2-3, the V gene TRBV7-8; perhaps TRBD1 as D (6 bases). The germline V and J ends were trimmed by 1 base and 2 bases, with 13 bases remaining between them. Germline CDR1 is SGHVS and CDR2 is FQNEAQ. The CDR3 has 16 residues. In DNA form, the CDR3 reads TGTGCCAGCAGCTTAGTATGGGACACCATCACAGATACGCAGTATTTT. Translated, it gives CASSLVWDTITDTQYF.

The V and J genes are TRBV19 and TRBJ1-2; possible D gene TRBD1, 5 bases. Trimming cost V 7 bases and J 7 bases, with 19 bases left between them. CDR1 is LNHDA and CDR2 is SQIVND in the germline V gene (reference sequence). The CDR3 runs to 14 residues. In DNA form, the CDR3 reads TGTGCCAGTAAGGCAGGGAGGCCCGGAGGTGGCTACACCTTC. Protein sequence: CASKAGRPGGGYTF.

The chain has TRBV5-4 and TRBJ1-5; perhaps TRBD1 as D (5 bases). V lost 3 bases, J lost 2 bases, and 18 bases lay in between. The CDR3 has 17 residues. From germline, CDR1 is SGHNT and CDR2 YYREEE (reference sequence). The CDR3 protein is CASSYNRGAGGNQPQHF. In DNA form, the CDR3 reads TGTGCCAGCAGCTACAACCGGGGCGCGGGGGGCAATCAGCCCCAGCATTTT.

This chain links TRBV25-1 with TRBJ2-3, with TRBD2 matching over 10 bases. The CDR3 has 14 amino acids. Per the germline V gene, CDR1 is MGHDK and CDR2 is SYGVNS. Losses at the gene ends were 5 bases for V and 5 bases for J; bases not matched to a gene: 4. Here the CDR3 DNA reads TGTGCCAGCAGTAGCGGGAGGGAGGGAGATACGCAGTATTTT. It translates to CASSSGREGDTQYF.

This clone has only a few counts. This chain connects TRBV19 to TRBJ2-2, with 8 bases matching TRBD2. In germline, CDR1 is LNHDA, CDR2 SQIVND (reference sequence). The junction had 7 bases not matched to a gene; V was cut back by 6 bases and J by 4 bases. The CDR3 is 15 amino acids. The CDR3 DNA reads TGTGCCAGTAGCCCGGGGGGGGGCTTCACCGGGGAGCTGTTTTTT. It is translated as CASSPGGGFTGELFF.

V usage is TRBV6-1 and J usage is TRBJ1-4, with D tentatively TRBD1 (6 bases). Trimming left V 1 base short and J 11 bases short, with 11 bases between. The CDR3 length is 13 residues. The germline V gene encodes CDR1 MNHNS and CDR2 SASEGT. The CDR3 DNA follows: TGTGCCAGCAGTGAAGAGGGGAGGGGGAAACTGTTTTTT. It encodes CASSEEGRGKLFF.